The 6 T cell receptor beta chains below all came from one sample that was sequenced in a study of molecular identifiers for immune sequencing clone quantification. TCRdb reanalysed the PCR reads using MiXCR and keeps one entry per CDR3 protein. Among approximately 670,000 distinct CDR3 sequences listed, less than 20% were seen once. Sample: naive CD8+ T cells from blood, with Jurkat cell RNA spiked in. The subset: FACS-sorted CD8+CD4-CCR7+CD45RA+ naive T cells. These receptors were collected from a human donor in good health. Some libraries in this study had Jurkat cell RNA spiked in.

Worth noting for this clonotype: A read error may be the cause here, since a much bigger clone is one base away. The CDR3 region is CASSDPPGAGAFF. CDR3 nucleotide sequence: TGCGCCAGCAGCGATCCCCCCGGAGCCGGAGCTTTCTTT. This chain connects TRBV5-1 to TRBJ1-1; no firm D call. Germline loops: CDR1 SGHRS, CDR2 YFSETQ. The CDR3 covers 13 residues. The V and J ends lost 4 bases and 10 bases respectively, with 17 bases between them. The variable domain in full, completed from reference TRBV5-1 and TRBJ1-1, reads KAGVTQTPRYLIKTRGQQVTLSCSPISGHRSVSWYQQTPGQGLQFLFEYFSETQRNKGNFPGRFSGRQFSNSRSEMNVSTLELGDSALYLCASSDPPGAGAFFGQGTRLTVV.

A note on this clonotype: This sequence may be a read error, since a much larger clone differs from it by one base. CDR3 loop: CSAQDRDPHNGNQPQHF. Written as DNA, the CDR3 is TGCAGTGCTCAAGACAGGGACCCCCATAACGGCAATCAGCCCCAGCATTTT. This chain joins TRBV20-1 and TRBJ1-5; 7 nucleotides line up with TRBD1. Trimming at V came to 5 bases and at J to 2 bases, leaving 15 bases not matched to a gene. Germline CDR1 is DFQATT and CDR2 is SNEGSKA (reference sequence). This CDR3 contains 17 residues.

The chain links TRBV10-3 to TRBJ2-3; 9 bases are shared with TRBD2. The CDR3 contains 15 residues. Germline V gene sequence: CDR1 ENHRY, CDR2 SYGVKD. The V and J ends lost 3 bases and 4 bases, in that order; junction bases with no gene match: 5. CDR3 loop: CAISDSGRISDTQYF. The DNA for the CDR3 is TGTGCCATCAGTGATAGCGGGAGAATATCAGATACGCAGTATTTT.

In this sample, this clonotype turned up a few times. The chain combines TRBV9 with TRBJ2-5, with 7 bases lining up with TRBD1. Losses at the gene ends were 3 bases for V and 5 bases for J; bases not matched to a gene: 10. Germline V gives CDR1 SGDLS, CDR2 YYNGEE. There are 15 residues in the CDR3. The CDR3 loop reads CASSALTGFQETQYF. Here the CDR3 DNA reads TGTGCCAGCAGCGCCCTGACAGGGTTTCAGGAGACCCAGTACTTC. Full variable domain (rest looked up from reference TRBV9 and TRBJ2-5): DSGVTQTPKHLITATGQRVTLRCSPRSGDLSVYWYQQSLDQGLQFLIQYYNGEERAKGNILERFSAQQFPDLHSELNLSSLELGDSALYFCASSALTGFQETQYFGPGTRLLVL.

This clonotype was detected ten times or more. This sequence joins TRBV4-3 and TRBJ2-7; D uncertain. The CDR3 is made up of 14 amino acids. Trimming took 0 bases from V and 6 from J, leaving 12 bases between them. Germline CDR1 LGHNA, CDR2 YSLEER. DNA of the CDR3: TGCGCCAGCAGCCAAGACCAGTCAGGCACCGAGCAGTACTTC. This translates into CASSQDQSGTEQYF.

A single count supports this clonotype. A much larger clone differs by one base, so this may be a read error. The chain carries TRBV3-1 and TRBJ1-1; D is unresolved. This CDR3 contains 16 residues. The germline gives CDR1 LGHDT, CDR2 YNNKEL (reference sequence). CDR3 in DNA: TGTGCCAGCAGAGAGGGCAGTCGACCAATGAACACTGGAGCTTTCTTT. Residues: CASREGSRPMNTGAFF.